This T cell receptor beta chain stems from a study of graft-versus-host responses after intestinal transplantation. About the research overall: Transplant types were multivisceral, liver-intestinal, or isolated intestinal. Every transplant recipient was induced with anti-thymocyte globulin, then maintained on tacrolimus and steroids for about 3 years. Study conclusions and caveats: There were GvH clones found in recipient marrow, and some of them appeared first in ileum or blood. Early post-transplant HvG declines tracked with peak circulating GvH clone levels.

On this clone itself: Its antigen is currently unknown.

Using immunoSEQ multiplex PCR, the repertoire was profiled, and TCRdb retains in-frame clones only, with some absent. Among 23,000 or so clones, approximately 93% were seen once, and the ten largest hold less than 0.55%. The CDR3 consists of 16 residues. The germline V gene encodes CDR1 SGHDN and CDR2 FVKESK. V lost 4 bases, J lost 4 bases, and 6 bases stayed unmatched. Sequences were derived from PBMCs, sampled 18 days after transplant. This receptor was obtained from a human patient who received an intestinal transplant, so some T cells may come from the graft donor. This sequence joins TRBV14 and TRBJ2-1; TRBD2 matches at 11 bases. CDR3 region: CASSPIGTSGYNEQFF. The CDR3 DNA reads as TGTGCCAGCAGCCCTATCGGGACTAGCGGATACAATGAGCAGTTCTTC.